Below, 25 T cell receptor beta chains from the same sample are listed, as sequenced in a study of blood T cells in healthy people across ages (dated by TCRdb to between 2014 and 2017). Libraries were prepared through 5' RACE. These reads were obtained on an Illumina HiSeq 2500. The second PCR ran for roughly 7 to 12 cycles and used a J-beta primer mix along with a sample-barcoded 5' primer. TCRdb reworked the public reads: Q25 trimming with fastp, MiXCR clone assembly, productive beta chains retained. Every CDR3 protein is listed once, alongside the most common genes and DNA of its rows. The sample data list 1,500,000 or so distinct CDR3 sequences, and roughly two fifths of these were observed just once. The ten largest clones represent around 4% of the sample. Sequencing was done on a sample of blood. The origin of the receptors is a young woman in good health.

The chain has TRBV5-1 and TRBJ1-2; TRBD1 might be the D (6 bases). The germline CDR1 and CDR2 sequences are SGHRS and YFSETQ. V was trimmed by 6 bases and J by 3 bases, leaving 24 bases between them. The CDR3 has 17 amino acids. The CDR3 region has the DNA TGCGCCAGCAACACAGGTGCTGGACAGAATCGTTACTATGGCTACACCTTC. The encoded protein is CASNTGAGQNRYYGYTF.

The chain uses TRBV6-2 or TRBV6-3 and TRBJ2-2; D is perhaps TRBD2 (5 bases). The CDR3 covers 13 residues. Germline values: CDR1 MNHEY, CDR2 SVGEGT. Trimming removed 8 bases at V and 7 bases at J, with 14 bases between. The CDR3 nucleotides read TGTGCCAGCTCGGGGATGACGGGCGGGGAGCTGTTTTTT. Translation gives CASSGMTGGELFF.

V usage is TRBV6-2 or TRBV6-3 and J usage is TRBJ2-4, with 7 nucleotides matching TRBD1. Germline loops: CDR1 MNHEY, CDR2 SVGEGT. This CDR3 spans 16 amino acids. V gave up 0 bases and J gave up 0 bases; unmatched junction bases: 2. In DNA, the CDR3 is TGTGCCAGCAGTTACTCCGGACAGGTAGCCAAAAACATTCAGTACTTC. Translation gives CASSYSGQVAKNIQYF.

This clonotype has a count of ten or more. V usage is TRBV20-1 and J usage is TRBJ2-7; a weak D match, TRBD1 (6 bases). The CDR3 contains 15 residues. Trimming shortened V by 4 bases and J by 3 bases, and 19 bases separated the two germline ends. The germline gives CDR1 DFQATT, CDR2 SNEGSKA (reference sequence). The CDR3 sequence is CSATASLGQSYEQYF. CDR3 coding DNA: TGCAGTGCTACTGCGTCGTTAGGACAGAGCTACGAGCAGTACTTC.

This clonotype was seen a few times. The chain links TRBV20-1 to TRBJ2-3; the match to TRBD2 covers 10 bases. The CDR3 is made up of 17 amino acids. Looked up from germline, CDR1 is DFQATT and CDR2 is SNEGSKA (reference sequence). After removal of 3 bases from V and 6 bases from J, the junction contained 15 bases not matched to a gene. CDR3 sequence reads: CSASSGLAGVLGDTQYF. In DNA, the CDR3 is TGCAGTGCTAGTTCGGGGCTAGCGGGAGTATTAGGTGATACGCAGTATTTT.

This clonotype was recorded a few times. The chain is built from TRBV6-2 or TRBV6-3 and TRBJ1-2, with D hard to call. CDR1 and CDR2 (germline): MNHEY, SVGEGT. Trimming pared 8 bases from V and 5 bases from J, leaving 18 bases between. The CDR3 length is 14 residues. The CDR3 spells CASFLPGMKYGYTF. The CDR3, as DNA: TGTGCCAGCTTCCTACCGGGAATGAAGTATGGCTACACCTTC.

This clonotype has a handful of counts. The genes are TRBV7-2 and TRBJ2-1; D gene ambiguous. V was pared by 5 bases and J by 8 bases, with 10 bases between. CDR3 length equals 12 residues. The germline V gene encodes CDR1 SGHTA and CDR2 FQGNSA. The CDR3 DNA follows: TGTGCCAGCAGCCCCAGGTTCGATGAGCAGTTCTTC. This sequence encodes CASSPRFDEQFF.

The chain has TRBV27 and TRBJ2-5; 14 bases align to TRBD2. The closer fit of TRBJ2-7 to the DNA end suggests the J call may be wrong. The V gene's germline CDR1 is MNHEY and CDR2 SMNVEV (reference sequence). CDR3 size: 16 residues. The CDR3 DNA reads TGTGCCAGCAGTTTTATGGGGACTAGCGGGAGATACGAGCAGTACTTC. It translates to CASSFMGTSGRYEQYF.

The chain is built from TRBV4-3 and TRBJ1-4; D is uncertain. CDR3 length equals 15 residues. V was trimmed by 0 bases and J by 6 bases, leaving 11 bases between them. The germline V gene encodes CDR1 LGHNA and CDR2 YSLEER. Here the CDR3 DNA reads TGCGCCAGCAGCCAAGATTTCACAGACTATGAAAAACTGTTTTTT. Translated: CASSQDFTDYEKLFF.

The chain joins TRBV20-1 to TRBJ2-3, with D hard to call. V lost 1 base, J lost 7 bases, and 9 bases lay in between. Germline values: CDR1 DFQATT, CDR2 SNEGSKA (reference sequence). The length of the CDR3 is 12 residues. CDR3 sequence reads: CSARGTANTQYF. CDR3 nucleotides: TGCAGTGCTAGAGGTACCGCCAATACGCAGTATTTT.

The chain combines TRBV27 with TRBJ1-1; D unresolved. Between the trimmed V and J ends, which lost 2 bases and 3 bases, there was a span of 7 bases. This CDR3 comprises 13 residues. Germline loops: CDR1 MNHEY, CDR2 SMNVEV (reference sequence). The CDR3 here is CASSLMGYTEAFF. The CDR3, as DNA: TGTGCCAGCAGTTTAATGGGGTACACTGAAGCTTTCTTT.

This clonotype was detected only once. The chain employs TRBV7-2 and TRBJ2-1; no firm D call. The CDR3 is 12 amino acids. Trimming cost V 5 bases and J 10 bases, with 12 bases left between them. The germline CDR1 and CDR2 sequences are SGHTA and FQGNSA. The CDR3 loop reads CASSPQVYEQFF. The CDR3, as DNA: TGTGCCAGCAGCCCTCAGGTCTACGAGCAGTTCTTC.

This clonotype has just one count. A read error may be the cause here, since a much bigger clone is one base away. CDR3 DNA sequence: TGCAGCGTTGGGGGCCATCCTAGCACAGATACGCAGTATTTT. Encoded protein: CSVGGHPSTDTQYF. V gene TRBV29-1 combines with J gene TRBJ2-3; D may be TRBD1 (5 bases). V shed 4 bases and J shed 0 bases, with 11 bases lying between them. The CDR3 is 14 amino acids. Germline assignment: CDR1 SQVTM and CDR2 ANQGSEA.

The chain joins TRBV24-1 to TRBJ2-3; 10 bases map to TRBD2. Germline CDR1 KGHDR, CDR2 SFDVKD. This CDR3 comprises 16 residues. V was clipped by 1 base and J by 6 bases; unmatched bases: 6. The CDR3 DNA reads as TGTGCCACCAGTGATTTAGGGCTAGCGGGAGCTGATACGCAGTATTTT. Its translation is CATSDLGLAGADTQYF.

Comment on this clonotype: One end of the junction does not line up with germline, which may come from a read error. CDR3 coding DNA: TGTGCCATCAGTGAGTCAGTGAACCGGCGTGAAAAACAGTTTTTT. This encodes CAISESVNRREKQFF. The rearrangement links TRBV10-3 to TRBJ1-4; no clear D. Germline lookup yields CDR1 ENHRY and CDR2 SYGVKD. The CDR3 length is 15 residues.

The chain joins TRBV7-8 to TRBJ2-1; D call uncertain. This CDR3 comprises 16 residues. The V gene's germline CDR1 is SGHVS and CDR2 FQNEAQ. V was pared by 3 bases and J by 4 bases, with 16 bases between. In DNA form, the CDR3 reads TGTGCCAGCAGCTTCTTCTCAGGTGTTCTTTACAATGAGCAGTTCTTC. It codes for CASSFFSGVLYNEQFF.

This chain's CDR3 is CASSPEQGAFGNTIYF. CDR3 bases: TGTGCCAGCTCACCTGAGCAGGGGGCATTTGGAAACACCATATATTTT. The J gene is TRBJ1-3, the V gene TRBV18; TRBD1 matches at 8 bases. This CDR3 region has 16 residues. Trimming at V came to 3 bases and at J to 3 bases, leaving 7 bases not matched to a gene. The V gene's germline CDR1 is KGHSH and CDR2 LQKENI.

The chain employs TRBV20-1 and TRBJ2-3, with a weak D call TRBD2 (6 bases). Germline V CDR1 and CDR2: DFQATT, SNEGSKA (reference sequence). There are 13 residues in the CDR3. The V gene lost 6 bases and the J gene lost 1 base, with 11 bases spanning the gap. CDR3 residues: CSAGGICTDTQYF. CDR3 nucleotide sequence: TGCAGTGCCGGCGGGATCTGCACAGATACGCAGTATTTT.

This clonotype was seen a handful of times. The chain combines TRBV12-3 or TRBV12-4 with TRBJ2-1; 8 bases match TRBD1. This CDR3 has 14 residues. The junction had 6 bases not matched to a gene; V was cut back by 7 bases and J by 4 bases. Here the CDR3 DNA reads TGTGCCAGCAACGACAGGGGAGAATACAATGAGCAGTTCTTC. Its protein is CASNDRGEYNEQFF.

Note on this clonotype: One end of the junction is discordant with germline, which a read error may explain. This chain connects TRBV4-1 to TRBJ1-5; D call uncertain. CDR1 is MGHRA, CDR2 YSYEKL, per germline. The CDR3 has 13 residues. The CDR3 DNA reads TGCGCCAGCAGCCAAATTGAAGACCAGCCCCAGCTTTTT. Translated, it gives CASSQIEDQPQLF.

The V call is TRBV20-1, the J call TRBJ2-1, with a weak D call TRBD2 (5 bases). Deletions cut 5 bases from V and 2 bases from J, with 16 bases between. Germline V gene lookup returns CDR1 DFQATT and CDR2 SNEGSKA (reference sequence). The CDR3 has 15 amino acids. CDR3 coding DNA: TGCAGTGCTGGAGGCCTCGGGTTTGCCTACAATGAGCAGTTCTTC. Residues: CSAGGLGFAYNEQFF.

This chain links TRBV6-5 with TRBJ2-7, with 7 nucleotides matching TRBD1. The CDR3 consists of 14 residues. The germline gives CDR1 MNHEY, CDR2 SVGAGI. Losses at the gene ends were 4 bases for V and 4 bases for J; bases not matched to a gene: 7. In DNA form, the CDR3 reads TGTGCCAGCAGTTCTGGACAGGTGGCTTACGAGCAGTACTTC. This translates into CASSSGQVAYEQYF.

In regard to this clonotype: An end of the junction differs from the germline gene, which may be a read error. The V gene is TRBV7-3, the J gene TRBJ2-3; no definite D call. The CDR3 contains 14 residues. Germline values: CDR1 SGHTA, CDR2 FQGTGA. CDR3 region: CASSSRLRTDMQYF. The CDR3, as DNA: TGTGCCAGCAGCTCTCGACTCCGCACAGATATGCAGTATTTT.

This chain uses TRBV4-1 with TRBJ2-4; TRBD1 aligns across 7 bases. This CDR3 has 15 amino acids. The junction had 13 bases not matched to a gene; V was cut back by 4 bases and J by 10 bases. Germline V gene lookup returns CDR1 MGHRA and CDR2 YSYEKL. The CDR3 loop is CASSPLTGTVNIQYF. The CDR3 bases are TGCGCCAGCAGCCCCCTGACTGGGACAGTAAATATTCAGTACTTC.

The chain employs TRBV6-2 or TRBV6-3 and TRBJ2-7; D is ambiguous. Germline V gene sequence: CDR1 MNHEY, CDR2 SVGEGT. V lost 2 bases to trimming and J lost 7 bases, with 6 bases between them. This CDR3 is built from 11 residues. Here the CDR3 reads CASSYINEQYF. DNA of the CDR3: TGTGCCAGCAGTTACATCAATGAGCAGTACTTC.